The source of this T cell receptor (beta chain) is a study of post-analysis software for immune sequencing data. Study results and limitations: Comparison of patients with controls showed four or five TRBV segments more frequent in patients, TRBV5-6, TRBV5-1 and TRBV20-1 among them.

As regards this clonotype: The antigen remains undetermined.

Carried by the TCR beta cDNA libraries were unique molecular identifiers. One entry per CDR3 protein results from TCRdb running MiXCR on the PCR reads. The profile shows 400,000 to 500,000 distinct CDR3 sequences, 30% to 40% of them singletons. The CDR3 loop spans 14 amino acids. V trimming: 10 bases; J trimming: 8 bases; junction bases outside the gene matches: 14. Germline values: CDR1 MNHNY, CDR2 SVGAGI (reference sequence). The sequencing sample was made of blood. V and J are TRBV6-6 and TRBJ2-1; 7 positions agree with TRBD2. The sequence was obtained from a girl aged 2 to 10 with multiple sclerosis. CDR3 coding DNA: TGTGCCATATCTCGAGCGGGATTTGAGGATGAGCAGTTCTTC. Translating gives CAISRAGFEDEQFF.